The following is a T cell receptor (beta chain) sequence with its context. The data were obtained in a study of T cell responses to AZD1222 COVID-19 vaccine. Using immunoSEQ multiplex PCR, the repertoire was profiled, and TCRdb retains in-frame clones only, with some absent. The sample has about 55,000 clones; 80% to 90% are singletons. Sequenced here: peripheral blood, sampled on day 0 of AZD1222 vaccination. This clonotype was sampled from an adult in good health.

CDR3 DNA sequence: TGTGCCTGGAGTGTTCGGGGGCCCGGAAACACCATATATTTT. Translation gives CAWSVRGPGNTIYF. The rearrangement uses TRBV30 and TRBJ1-3; weak D call: TRBD1 (6 bases). Trimming stripped 0 bases from V and 4 bases from J, with 10 bases between. The CDR3 extends over 14 amino acids. Per germline, CDR1 GTSNPN and CDR2 SVGIG (reference sequence).